These T cell receptor beta chains were read from a single sample in a study of blood T cell repertoires in COVID-19. TCRdb keeps only in-frame clones here, not all; method: immunoSEQ multiplex PCR. The sample has around 250,000 clones; more than 75% are singletons. Sequencing was performed on peripheral blood. The receptors stem from a woman aged 70 to 79 with active or convalescent COVID-19. Both conserved end residues are part of each CDR3. A D gene is named only where the DNA matches it firmly. Not every row has a clone size; where given, it reads once, few, many or a size class.

j_call clone_size d_call cdr3_length v_call cdr3_nt cdr3_aa
TRBJ1-2 NA TRBD1 15 TRBV19 TGTGCCAGTAGTATACTCGGACAGGGCGGCTATGGCTACACCTTC CASSILGQGGYGYTF
TRBJ1-6 NA NA 14 TRBV6-5 TGTGCCAGCAGACAAGTAATCCTCTATTCACCCCTCCACTTT CASRQVILYSPLHF
TRBJ1-6 NA TRBD1 19 TRBV19 TGTGCCAGTAGTATCTTCTTCCGAGGGGGCGCAAGTGACAATTCACCCCTCCACTTT CASSIFFRGGASDNSPLHF
TRBJ1-2 few NA 15 TRBV14 TGTGCCAGCAGCCAAGTCGCCGGGTCCGGCTATGGCTACACCTTC CASSQVAGSGYGYTF
TRBJ1-2 NA NA 14 TRBV2 TGTGCCAGCAACAGGGACACCATAAACTATGGCTACACCTTC CASNRDTINYGYTF
TRBJ2-7 NA NA 14 TRBV6-5 TGTGCCACCCGCCCCGGAGGGGGGGCTTACGAGCAGTACTTC CATRPGGGAYEQYF
TRBJ1-1 NA NA 15 TRBV10-1 TGCGCCAGCAGTGAGTCAGGGCGGGGGAACACTGAAGCTTTCTTT CASSESGRGNTEAFF
TRBJ1-5 NA TRBD1 14 TRBV11-2 TGTGCCAGCAGCTCACAGGGGATGGGACAGCCCCAGCATTTT CASSSQGMGQPQHF
TRBJ2-3 once TRBD2 18 TRBV4-3 TGCGCCAGCAGCCAAGGGACTCGTAGTGCGGGGGGTGGAGATACGCAGTATTTT CASSQGTRSAGGGDTQYF
TRBJ2-3 NA NA 16 TRBV5-5 TGTGCCAGCAGCCCGACAGGGAGGAATTTACGGGATACGCAGTATTTT CASSPTGRNLRDTQYF
TRBJ2-6 NA NA 16 TRBV29-1 TGCAGCGTTGCCCTTAGTTACAGAACTGGGGCCAACGTCCTGACTTTC CSVALSYRTGANVLTF